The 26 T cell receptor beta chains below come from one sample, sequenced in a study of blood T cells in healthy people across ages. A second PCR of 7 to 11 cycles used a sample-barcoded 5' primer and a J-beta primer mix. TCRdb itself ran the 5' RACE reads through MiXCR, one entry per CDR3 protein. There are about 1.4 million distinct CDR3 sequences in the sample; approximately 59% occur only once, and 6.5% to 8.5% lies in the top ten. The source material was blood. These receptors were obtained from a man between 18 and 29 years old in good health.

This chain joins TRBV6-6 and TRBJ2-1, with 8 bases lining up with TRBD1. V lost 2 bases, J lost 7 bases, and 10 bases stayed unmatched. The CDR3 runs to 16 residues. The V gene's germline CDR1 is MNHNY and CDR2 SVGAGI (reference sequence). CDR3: CASSYLQGARPNEQFF. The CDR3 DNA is TGTGCCAGCAGTTACCTCCAGGGGGCCCGTCCTAATGAGCAGTTCTTC.

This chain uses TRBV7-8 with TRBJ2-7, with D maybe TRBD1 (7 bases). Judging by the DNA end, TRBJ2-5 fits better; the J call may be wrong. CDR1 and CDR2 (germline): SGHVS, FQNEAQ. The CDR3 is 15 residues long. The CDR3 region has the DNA TGTGCCAGCAGCTTAGGCGAGACAGGGAGGGAGACCCAGTACTTC. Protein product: CASSLGETGRETQYF.

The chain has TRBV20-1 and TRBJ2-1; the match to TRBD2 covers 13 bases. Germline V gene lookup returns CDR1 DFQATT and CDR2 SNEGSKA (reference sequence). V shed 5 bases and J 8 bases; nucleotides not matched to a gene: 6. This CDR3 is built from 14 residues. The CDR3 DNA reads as TGCAGTGCTTCTACTAGCGGGAGGGCCCATGAGCAGTTCTTC. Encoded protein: CSASTSGRAHEQFF.

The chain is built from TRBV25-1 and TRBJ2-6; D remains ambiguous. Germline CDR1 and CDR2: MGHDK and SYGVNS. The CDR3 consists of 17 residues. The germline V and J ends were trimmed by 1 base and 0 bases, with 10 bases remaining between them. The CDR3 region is CASSEFGLSSGANVLTF. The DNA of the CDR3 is TGTGCCAGCAGTGAATTCGGCCTGAGCTCTGGGGCCAACGTCCTGACTTTC.

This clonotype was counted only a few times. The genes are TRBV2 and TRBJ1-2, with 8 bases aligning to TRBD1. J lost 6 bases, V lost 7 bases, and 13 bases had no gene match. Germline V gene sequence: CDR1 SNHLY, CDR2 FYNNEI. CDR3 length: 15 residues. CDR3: CASNWDRTSRDGYTF. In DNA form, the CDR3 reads TGTGCCAGCAATTGGGACAGGACGTCAAGGGATGGCTACACCTTC.

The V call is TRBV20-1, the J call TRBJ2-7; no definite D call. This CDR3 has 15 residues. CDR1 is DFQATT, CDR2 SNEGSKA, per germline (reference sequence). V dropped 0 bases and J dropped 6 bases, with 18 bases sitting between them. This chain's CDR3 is CSARDVLVTPGEQYF. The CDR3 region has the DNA TGCAGTGCTAGAGATGTATTGGTGACCCCTGGCGAGCAGTACTTC.

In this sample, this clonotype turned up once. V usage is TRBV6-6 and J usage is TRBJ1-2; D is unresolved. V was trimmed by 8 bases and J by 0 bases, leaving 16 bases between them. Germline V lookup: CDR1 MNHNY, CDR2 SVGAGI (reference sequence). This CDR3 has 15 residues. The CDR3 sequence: CASGNPTGSNYGYTF. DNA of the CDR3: TGTGCCAGCGGTAATCCAACGGGGTCTAACTATGGCTACACCTTC.

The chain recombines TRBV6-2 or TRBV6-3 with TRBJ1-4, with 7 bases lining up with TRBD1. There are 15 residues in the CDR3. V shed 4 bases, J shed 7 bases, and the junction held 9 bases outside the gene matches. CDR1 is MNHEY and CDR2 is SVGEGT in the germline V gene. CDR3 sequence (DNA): TGTGCCAGCAGTTCTCTCCGACAGGGCCGTGAAAAACTGTTTTTT. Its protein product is CASSSLRQGREKLFF.

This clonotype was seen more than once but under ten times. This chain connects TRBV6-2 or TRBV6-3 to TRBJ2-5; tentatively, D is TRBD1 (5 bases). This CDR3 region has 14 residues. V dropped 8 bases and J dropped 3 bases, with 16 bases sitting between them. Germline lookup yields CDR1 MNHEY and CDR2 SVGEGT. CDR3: CASSGRQRKETQYF. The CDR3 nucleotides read TGTGCCAGCTCTGGAAGACAGCGAAAAGAGACCCAGTACTTC.

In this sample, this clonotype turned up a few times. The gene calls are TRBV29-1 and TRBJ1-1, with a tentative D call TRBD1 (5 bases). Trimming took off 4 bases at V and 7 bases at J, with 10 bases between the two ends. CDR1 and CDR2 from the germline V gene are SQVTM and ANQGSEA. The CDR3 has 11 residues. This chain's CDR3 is CSVVRGNEAFF. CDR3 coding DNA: TGCAGCGTTGTGAGGGGCAATGAAGCTTTCTTT.

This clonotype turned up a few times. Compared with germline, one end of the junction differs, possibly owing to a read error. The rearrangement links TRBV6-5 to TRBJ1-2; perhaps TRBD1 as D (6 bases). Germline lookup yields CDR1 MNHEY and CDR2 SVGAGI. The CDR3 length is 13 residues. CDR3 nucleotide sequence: TGTGCCAGCGCCCAGGGGTTTAACTATGGCTACACCTTT. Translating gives CASAQGFNYGYTF.

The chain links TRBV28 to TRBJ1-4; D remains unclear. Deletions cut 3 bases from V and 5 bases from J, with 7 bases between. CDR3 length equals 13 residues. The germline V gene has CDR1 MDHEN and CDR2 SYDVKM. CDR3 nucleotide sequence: TGTGCCAGCAGTTTTTCGGGGAATGAAAAACTGTTTTTT. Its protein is CASSFSGNEKLFF.

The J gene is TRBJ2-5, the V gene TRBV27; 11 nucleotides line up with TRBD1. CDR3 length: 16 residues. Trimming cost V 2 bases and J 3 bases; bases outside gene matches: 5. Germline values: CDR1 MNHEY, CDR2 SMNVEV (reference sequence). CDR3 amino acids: CASSLIGQGAEETQYF. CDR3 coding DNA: TGTGCCAGCAGTTTAATCGGACAGGGGGCTGAAGAGACCCAGTACTTC.

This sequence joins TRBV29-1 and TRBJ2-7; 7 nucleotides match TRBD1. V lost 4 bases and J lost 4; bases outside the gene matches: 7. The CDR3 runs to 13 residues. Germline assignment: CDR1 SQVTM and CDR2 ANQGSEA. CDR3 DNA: TGCAGCGTTGTAAAGGGGGCGCCGTACGAGCAGTACTTC. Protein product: CSVVKGAPYEQYF.

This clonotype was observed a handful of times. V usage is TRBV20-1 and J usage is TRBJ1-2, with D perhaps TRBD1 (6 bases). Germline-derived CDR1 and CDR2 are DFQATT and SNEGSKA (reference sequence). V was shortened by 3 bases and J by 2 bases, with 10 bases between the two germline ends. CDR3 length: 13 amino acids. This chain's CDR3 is CSASPGTNYGYTF. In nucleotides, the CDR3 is TGCAGTGCTAGCCCCGGGACAAACTATGGCTACACCTTC.

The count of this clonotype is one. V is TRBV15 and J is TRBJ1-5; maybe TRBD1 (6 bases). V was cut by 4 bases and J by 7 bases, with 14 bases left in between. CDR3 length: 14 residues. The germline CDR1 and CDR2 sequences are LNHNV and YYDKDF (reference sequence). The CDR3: CATSTGHRGQPQHF. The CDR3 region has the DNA TGTGCCACCAGCACGGGACATCGGGGCCAGCCCCAGCATTTT.

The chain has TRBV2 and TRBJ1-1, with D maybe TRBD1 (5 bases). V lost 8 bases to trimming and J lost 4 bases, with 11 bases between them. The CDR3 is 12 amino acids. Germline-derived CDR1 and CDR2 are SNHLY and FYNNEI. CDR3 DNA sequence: TGTGCCAGCGGGGGGGGACGCACTGAAGCTTTCTTT. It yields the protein CASGGGRTEAFF.

CDR3 sequence: CASSLNGHLYEQYF. Here the CDR3 DNA reads TGTGCCAGCAGTTTGAACGGACACCTCTACGAGCAGTACTTC. The V and J genes are TRBV27 and TRBJ2-4, with TRBD1 as a possible D gene (5 bases). Matching the DNA end better, TRBJ2-7 makes the J call doubtful. The length of the CDR3 is 14 residues. CDR1 and CDR2 from the germline V gene are MNHEY and SMNVEV (reference sequence).

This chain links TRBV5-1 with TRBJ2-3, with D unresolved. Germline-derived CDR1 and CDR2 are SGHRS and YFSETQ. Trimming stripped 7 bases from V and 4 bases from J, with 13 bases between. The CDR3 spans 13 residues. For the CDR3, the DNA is TGCGCCAGCGGCGTGCCAGAGGCAGATACGCAGTATTTT. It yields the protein CASGVPEADTQYF.

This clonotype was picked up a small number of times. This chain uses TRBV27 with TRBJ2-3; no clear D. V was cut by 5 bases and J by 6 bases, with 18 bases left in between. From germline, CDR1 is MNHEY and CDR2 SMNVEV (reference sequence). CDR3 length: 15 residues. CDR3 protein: CASSVTKVPSDTQYF. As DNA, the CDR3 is TGTGCCAGCAGTGTCACAAAAGTCCCGTCCGATACGCAGTATTTT.

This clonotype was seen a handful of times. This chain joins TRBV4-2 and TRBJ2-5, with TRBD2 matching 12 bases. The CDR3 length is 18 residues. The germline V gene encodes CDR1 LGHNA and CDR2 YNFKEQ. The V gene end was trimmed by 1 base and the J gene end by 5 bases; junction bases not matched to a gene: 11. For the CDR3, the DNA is TGTGCCAGCAGCCAAGTTTTGGCTAGCGGGGGGGCAAGGGAGACCCAGTACTTC. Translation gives CASSQVLASGGARETQYF.

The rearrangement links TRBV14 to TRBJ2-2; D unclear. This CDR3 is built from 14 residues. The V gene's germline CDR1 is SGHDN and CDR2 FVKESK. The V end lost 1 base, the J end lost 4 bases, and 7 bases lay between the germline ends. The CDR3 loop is CASSQGLGTGELFF. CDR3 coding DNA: TGTGCCAGCAGCCAAGGGTTGGGCACCGGGGAGCTGTTTTTT.

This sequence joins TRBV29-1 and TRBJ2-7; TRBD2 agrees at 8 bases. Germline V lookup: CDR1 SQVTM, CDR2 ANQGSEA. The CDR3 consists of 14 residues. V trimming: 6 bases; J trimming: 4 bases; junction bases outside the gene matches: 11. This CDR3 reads CSVVLSGSPYEQYF. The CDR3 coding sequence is TGCAGCGTGGTACTAAGCGGGAGTCCGTACGAGCAGTACTTC.

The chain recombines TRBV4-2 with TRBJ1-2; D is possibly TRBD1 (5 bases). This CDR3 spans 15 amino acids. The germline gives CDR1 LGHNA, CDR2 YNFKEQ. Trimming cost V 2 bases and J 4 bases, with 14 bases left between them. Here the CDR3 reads CASSQLGENSYGYTF. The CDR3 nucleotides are TGTGCCAGCAGCCAACTGGGGGAAAACAGCTATGGCTACACCTTC.

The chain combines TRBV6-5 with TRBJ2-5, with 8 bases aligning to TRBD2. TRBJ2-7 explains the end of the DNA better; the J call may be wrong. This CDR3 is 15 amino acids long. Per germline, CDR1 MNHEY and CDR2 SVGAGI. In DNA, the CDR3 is TGTGCCAGCAGAATAGCGGGGAGGGGGATCAACGAGCAGTACTTC. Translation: CASRIAGRGINEQYF.

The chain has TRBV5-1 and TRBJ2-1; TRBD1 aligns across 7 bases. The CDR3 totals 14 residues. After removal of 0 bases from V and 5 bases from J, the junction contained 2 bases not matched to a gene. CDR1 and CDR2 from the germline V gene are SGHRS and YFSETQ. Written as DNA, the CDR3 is TGCGCCAGCAGCTTGGAGGGGGCCAACAATGAGCAGTTCTTC. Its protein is CASSLEGANNEQFF.